This T cell receptor beta chain was sequenced for a study of PD-1 blockade in classical Hodgkin lymphoma. General observations from the study: Causes of the repertoire differences remain undefined, possibly disease activity or prior therapy. Newly diagnosed patients reportedly had lower baseline TCR diversity than healthy donors.

The CDR3 has 16 residues. The germline V gene encodes CDR1 LGHNA and CDR2 YSLEER. Trimming cost V 2 bases and J 4 bases, with 12 bases left between them. This clone has just a few counts. The antigen remains undetermined. Sequencing used immunoSEQ multiplex PCR; TCRdb keeps in-frame clones, though not all of them. The table has approximately 15,000 clones, around 87% seen once. The time point is: newly diagnosed, previously untreated cHL patient sample. Comparison PBMCs came from previously untreated, newly diagnosed classical Hodgkin lymphoma patients. Sequenced: peripheral blood mononuclear cells (PBMCs). The TCR comes from a human donor with classical Hodgkin lymphoma. This rearrangement joins TRBV4-3 to TRBJ2-6; D unclear. In DNA form, the CDR3 reads TGCGCCAGCAGCCAACTCCCGGTCTTCGGGGCCAACGTCCTGACTTTC. Its protein product is CASSQLPVFGANVLTF.